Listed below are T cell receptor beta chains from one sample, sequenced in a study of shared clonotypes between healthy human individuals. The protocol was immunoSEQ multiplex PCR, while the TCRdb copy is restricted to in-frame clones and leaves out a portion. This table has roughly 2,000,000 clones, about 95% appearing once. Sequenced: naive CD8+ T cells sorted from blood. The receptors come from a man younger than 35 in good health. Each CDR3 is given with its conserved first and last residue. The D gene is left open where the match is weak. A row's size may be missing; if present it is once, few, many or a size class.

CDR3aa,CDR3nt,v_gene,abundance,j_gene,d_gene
CASSPPTSPDTQYF,TGTGCCAGCAGCCCCCCGACTTCACCAGATACGCAGTATTTT,TRBV6-5,.,TRBJ2-3,.
CASSPGGVQGSYNSPLHF,TGTGCCAGCAGCCCGGGGGGGGTACAGGGGTCCTATAATTCACCCCTCCACTTT,TRBV7-6,.,TRBJ1-6,TRBD1
CASRSASGGNEQFF,TGTGCCAGCAGGTCGGCTAGCGGGGGAAATGAGCAGTTCTTC,TRBV6-6,.,TRBJ2-1,TRBD2
CASSQWDKKYEQYF,TGCGCCAGCAGCCAGTGGGACAAGAAATACGAGCAGTACTTC,TRBV4-1,.,TRBJ2-7,.
CASSWTSDSYEQYF,TGTGCCAGCAGCTGGACTAGCGACTCCTACGAGCAGTACTTC,TRBV6-5,.,TRBJ2-7,TRBD2
CASSSSSGDRGPYEQYF,TGTGCCAGCAGTTCCTCCTCCGGGGACAGGGGGCCCTACGAGCAGTACTTC,TRBV27,.,TRBJ2-7,TRBD1
CASSLGFGPPWEAFF,TGTGCCAGCAGCTTAGGATTTGGGCCCCCTTGGGAGGCTTTCTTT,TRBV7-9,.,TRBJ1-1,.
CASSSHDTDTGELFF,TGTGCCAGCAGCTCTCACGACACGGACACCGGGGAGCTGTTTTTT,TRBV27,.,TRBJ2-2,.
CASTPSAPVPQHF,TGTGCCAGCACCCCGTCGGCTCCGGTGCCCCAGCATTTT,TRBV6-1,.,TRBJ1-5,.
CASSYPRDTAYEQYF,TGTGCCAGCAGTTACCCCCGGGACACCGCCTACGAGCAGTACTTC,TRBV6-6,.,TRBJ2-7,.
CASSLGTSGGAFDTQYF,TGTGCCAGCAGCTTAGGGACTAGCGGGGGGGCATTCGATACGCAGTATTTT,TRBV7-2,.,TRBJ2-3,TRBD2
CASSLEGGLTNTEAFF,TGCGCCAGCAGCTTGGAGGGGGGATTGACGAACACTGAAGCTTTCTTT,TRBV5-1,.,TRBJ1-1,.
CASSDPLTSGGMNEQFF,TGTGCCAGCAGCGACCCTTTGACTAGCGGGGGGATGAATGAGCAGTTCTTC,TRBV9,once,TRBJ2-1,TRBD2
CASGRDTNTEAFF,TGTGCCAGCGGGAGGGACACGAACACTGAAGCTTTCTTT,TRBV11-3,.,TRBJ1-1,.
CASSHSRTGTSYEQYF,TGCGCCAGCAGCCATTCTAGGACAGGGACCTCCTACGAGCAGTACTTC,TRBV4-1,.,TRBJ2-7,TRBD1
CASSLLAAQETQYF,TGTGCCAGCAGTTTATTGGCAGCCCAAGAGACCCAGTACTTC,TRBV28,.,TRBJ2-5,.
CASIQGGSGYEQYF,TGCGCCAGCATTCAGGGGGGGAGTGGCTACGAGCAGTACTTC,TRBV10-2,.,TRBJ2-7,.
CAWSVPGTGSDEQYF,TGTGCCTGGAGTGTACCCGGGACAGGGTCTGACGAGCAGTACTTC,TRBV30,.,TRBJ2-7,TRBD1
CASSVGGGVESGSYNEQFF,TGTGCCAGCAGCGTAGGGGGAGGGGTGGAATCGGGCTCCTACAATGAGCAGTTCTTC,TRBV9,.,TRBJ2-1,TRBD2
CASSLEDQRDEQYF,TGTGCCAGCAGCTTAGAGGACCAAAGGGACGAGCAGTACTTC,TRBV5-6,.,TRBJ2-7,.
CASSYMAGATDTQYF,TGTGCCAGCAGTTACATGGCGGGAGCCACAGATACGCAGTATTTT,TRBV6-5,.,TRBJ2-3,TRBD2
CASSLEGAIYNEQFF,TGCGCCAGCAGCTTGGAAGGGGCGATTTACAATGAGCAGTTCTTC,TRBV5-1,.,TRBJ2-1,.
CASSYTERPAPETQYF,TGTGCCAGCAGTTATACCGAGCGTCCCGCCCCGGAGACCCAGTACTTC,TRBV6-5,.,TRBJ2-5,.